The present TCR beta chain was sequenced within a study of Ad26.COV2.S vaccination and SARS-CoV-2 variants. About the study: As a participant in COV1001, the donor was in the Ad26.COV2.S trial arm.

Measured with immunoSEQ multiplex PCR; TCRdb has only the in-frame clones, and not every one. The sample has roughly 320,000 clones; about 86% are singletons. Treatment specified: approximately 18 received Ad26.COV2.S at low or high dose, single or two shots; roughly five received placebo; per-sample allocation not given. Sampling was performed 63 days after the first vaccine or placebo injection. CDR1 is MNHEY, CDR2 SMNVEV, per germline (reference sequence). V was clipped by 5 bases and J by 6 bases; unmatched bases: 11. The CDR3 contains 16 residues. The chain couples TRBV27 to TRBJ2-7; TRBD2 aligns across 12 bases. The sequence came from a person aged 18 to 59 who received the Ad26.COV2.S COVID-19 vaccine or a placebo. This sample comprised peripheral blood, obtained in a trial of Ad26.COV2.S vaccine versus placebo. Here the CDR3 DNA reads TGTGCCAGCAGTCTCCTGTCTAGCGGGGGGGATAGCGAGCAGTACTTC. It yields the protein CASSLLSSGGDSEQYF.